The 24 T cell receptor beta chains given below trace back to one sample, sequenced in a study of T cell responses to AZD1222 COVID-19 vaccine. Some clones are missing from TCRdb's copy, which holds only in-frame ones; the method was immunoSEQ multiplex PCR. Here the sample spans 70,000 to 95,000 clones, about nine tenths being singletons. Material: peripheral blood, obtained on day 0 of MenACWY control vaccination. The receptors stem from an adult in good health.

This chain links TRBV6-2 or TRBV6-3 with TRBJ2-3; D not certain. Per germline, CDR1 MNHEY and CDR2 SVGEGT. V was trimmed by 2 bases and J by 0 bases, leaving 12 bases between them. This CDR3 has 16 residues. The CDR3 bases are TGTGCCAGCAGTTACGAGGTAGTTGATAGCACAGATACGCAGTATTTT. Its translation is CASSYEVVDSTDTQYF.

V and J are TRBV9 and TRBJ1-4; D is perhaps TRBD1 (5 bases). Between the trimmed V and J ends, which lost 4 bases and 5 bases, there was a span of 12 bases. The germline CDR1 and CDR2 sequences are SGDLS and YYNGEE. This CDR3 spans 14 amino acids. CDR3 bases: TGTGCCAGCAGCCCCGTGGGGGGGAATGAAAAACTGTTTTTT. It is translated as CASSPVGGNEKLFF.

This clone was counted between two and nine times. The chain joins TRBV5-1 to TRBJ2-7, with D tentatively TRBD1 (6 bases). Trimming stripped 0 bases from V and 2 bases from J, with 9 bases between. Germline V CDR1 and CDR2: SGHRS, YFSETQ. The CDR3 has 14 amino acids. CDR3 region: CASSLAQGTYEQYF. CDR3 DNA sequence: TGCGCCAGCAGCTTGGCTCAGGGGACCTACGAGCAGTACTTC.

The V gene is TRBV6-5, the J gene TRBJ2-3, with D maybe TRBD2 (6 bases). This CDR3 has 15 residues. V lost 6 bases and J lost 15, with 28 bases in between. In germline, CDR1 is MNHEY, CDR2 SVGAGI. Here the CDR3 reads CASSQRRGRSGREYF. The DNA for the CDR3 is TGTGCCAGCAGCCAACGGCGGGGAAGGAGCGGGCGGGAATATTTT.

The chain couples TRBV6-5 to TRBJ1-5, with TRBD1 as a possible D gene (5 bases). CDR1 is MNHEY and CDR2 is SVGAGI in the germline V gene. V was cut by 6 bases and J by 7 bases, with 13 bases left in between. CDR3 length: 13 amino acids. The CDR3 coding sequence is TGTGCCAGCAGCGGGGGTGAGAAACAGCCCCAGCATTTT. Translation: CASSGGEKQPQHF.

The chain uses TRBV10-1 and TRBJ1-6, with D hard to call. The CDR3 loop spans 14 amino acids. The V gene lost 6 bases and the J gene lost 7 bases, with 13 bases spanning the gap. The germline V gene encodes CDR1 WNHNN and CDR2 SYGVQD (reference sequence). The CDR3 DNA follows: TGCGCCAGCAGCGAAAGATGGCCCAATTCACCCCTCCACTTT. It specifies CASSERWPNSPLHF.

This clone was observed a handful of times. This rearrangement joins TRBV7-9 to TRBJ1-1; no firm D call. The CDR3 runs to 14 residues. Deletions cut 5 bases from V and 0 bases from J, with 10 bases between. Germline V CDR1 and CDR2: SEHNR, FQNEAQ (reference sequence). Here the CDR3 DNA reads TGTGCCAGCAGCCGTAAGACGGTGAACACTGAAGCTTTCTTT. This encodes CASSRKTVNTEAFF.

The CDR3 spells CASSLTREPGEAFF. Here the CDR3 DNA reads TGTGCCAGCAGCTTAACCCGGGAGCCCGGGGAAGCTTTCTTT. The chain is built from TRBV7-2 and TRBJ1-1; D is undetermined. This CDR3 spans 14 amino acids. V was clipped by 2 bases and J by 8 bases, with 15 bases between them. CDR1 is SGHTA and CDR2 is FQGNSA in the germline V gene. Full variable domain (remainder filled in from reference TRBV7-2 and TRBJ1-1): GAGVSQSPSNKVTEKGKDVELRCDPISGHTALYWYRQSLGQGLEFLIYFQGNSAPDKSGLPSDRFSAERTGGSVSTLTIQRTQQEDSAVYLCASSLTREPGEAFFGQGTRLTVV.

This sequence joins TRBV18 and TRBJ1-4; no definite D call. CDR1 is KGHSH and CDR2 is LQKENI in the germline V gene. The CDR3 covers 18 residues. Trimming cost V 3 bases and J 0 bases, with 17 bases left between them. This chain's CDR3 is CASSPLRAEIATNEKLFF. As DNA, the CDR3 is TGTGCCAGCTCACCCCTCCGGGCCGAGATCGCAACTAATGAAAAACTGTTTTTT.

The V call is TRBV19, the J call TRBJ1-3; D is unresolved. The germline V gene has CDR1 LNHDA and CDR2 SQIVND (reference sequence). The CDR3 is 14 residues long. Trimming pared 3 bases from V and 0 bases from J, leaving 6 bases between. The DNA of the CDR3 is TGTGCCAGTAGTATGGAGGGCTCTGGAAACACCATATATTTT. This codes for CASSMEGSGNTIYF.

The J gene is TRBJ2-2, the V gene TRBV29-1, with 8 bases aligning to TRBD1. Germline-derived CDR1 and CDR2 are SQVTM and ANQGSEA. Trimming removed 5 bases from V and 6 bases from J; junction bases left unmatched: 5. This CDR3 spans 13 amino acids. The CDR3 DNA reads TGCAGCGTTCAACAGGGGGTGGCCGGGGAGCTGTTTTTT. This codes for CSVQQGVAGELFF.

The J gene is TRBJ1-5, the V gene TRBV10-3, with 9 bases that match TRBD1. After removal of 4 bases from V and 3 bases from J, the junction contained 4 bases not matched to a gene. Germline values: CDR1 ENHRY, CDR2 SYGVKD. The CDR3 consists of 15 residues. The CDR3 nucleotides read TGTGCCATCAGTGCGGACAGGGGTGACAATCAGCCCCAGCATTTT. Its translation: CAISADRGDNQPQHF.

The V and J genes are TRBV4-1 and TRBJ2-5; possibly TRBD2 for D (7 bases). The CDR3 sequence is 16 residues long. The germline gives CDR1 MGHRA, CDR2 YSYEKL. Trimming took off 0 bases at V and 4 bases at J, with 15 bases between the two ends. The DNA for the CDR3 is TGCGCCAGCAGCCAAGATCTTTCGGGGGGCGGAGAGACCCAGTACTTC. Amino acids: CASSQDLSGGGETQYF.

The chain carries TRBV29-1 and TRBJ2-7; the D is unclear. Trimming stripped 1 base from V and 5 bases from J, with 9 bases between. This CDR3 contains 12 residues. CDR1 is SQVTM and CDR2 is ANQGSEA in the germline V gene. The CDR3 DNA follows: TGCAGCGTTGAAGGTGAGCCTCACGAGCAGTACTTC. It codes for CSVEGEPHEQYF.

CDR3 protein: CASSPSRQTNYGYTF. The DNA for the CDR3 is TGTGCCAGCTCACCAAGCCGACAGACTAACTATGGCTACACCTTC. The V gene is TRBV18, the J gene TRBJ1-2; D is possibly TRBD1 (5 bases). Germline-derived CDR1 and CDR2 are KGHSH and LQKENI. The CDR3 consists of 15 residues. Trimming removed 2 bases from V and 0 bases from J, with 10 bases in between. Supplemented by reference TRBV18 and TRBJ1-2, the full variable domain reads NAGVMQNPRHLVRRRGQEARLRCSPMKGHSHVYWYRQLPEEGLKFMVYLQKENIIDESGMPKERFSAEFPKEGPSILRIQQVVRGDSAAYFCASSPSRQTNYGYTFGSGTRLTVV.

This clone occurred once. The J gene is TRBJ1-1, the V gene TRBV28; TRBD1 might be the D (6 bases). The CDR3 spans 17 residues. V was shortened by 7 bases and J by 2 bases, with 23 bases between the two germline ends. Germline lookup yields CDR1 MDHEN and CDR2 SYDVKM. Here the CDR3 DNA reads TGTGCCAGCAACACGATGGGGGCCTCTGATAGAAACACTGAAGCTTTCTTT. This encodes CASNTMGASDRNTEAFF. Based on the CDR3 plus reference TRBV28 and TRBJ1-1, the full variable domain is DVKVTQSSRYLVKRTGEKVFLECVQDMDHENMFWYRQDPGLGLRLIYFSYDVKMKEKGDIPEGYSVSREKKERFSLILESASTNQTSMYLCASNTMGASDRNTEAFFGQGTRLTVV.

The chain recombines TRBV11-3 with TRBJ2-2; tentatively, D is TRBD1 (6 bases). Germline-derived CDR1 and CDR2 are SGHNT and YENEEA. The V end was cut by 3 bases, the J end by 6 bases, with 14 bases between. The CDR3 totals 15 residues. In DNA, the CDR3 is TGTGCCAGCAGCTTTCGCCCCACAGGGCCCGGGGAGCTGTTTTTT. Protein: CASSFRPTGPGELFF.

The chain combines TRBV18 with TRBJ2-3; tentative D call: TRBD2 (6 bases). Trimming shortened V by 1 base and J by 3 bases, and 8 bases separated the two germline ends. Germline V gives CDR1 KGHSH, CDR2 LQKENI. This CDR3 has 14 amino acids. CDR3 sequence (DNA): TGTGCCAGCTCACCACGTGCGGGAACAGATACGCAGTATTTT. Its translation is CASSPRAGTDTQYF.

The chain joins TRBV6-5 to TRBJ1-2; D gene uncertain. V was trimmed by 7 bases and J by 3 bases, leaving 12 bases between them. CDR1 is MNHEY, CDR2 SVGAGI, per germline. The CDR3 has 13 residues. The CDR3 here is CASNPSLDYGYTF. Written as DNA, the CDR3 is TGTGCCAGCAACCCATCCCTGGACTATGGCTACACCTTC.

This clone was recorded once. This chain connects TRBV15 to TRBJ1-1; D remains unclear. There are 16 residues in the CDR3. Per the germline V gene, CDR1 is LNHNV and CDR2 is YYDKDF (reference sequence). V was clipped by 4 bases and J by 5 bases, with 20 bases between them. This CDR3 reads CATSTDMKENHTEAFF. The CDR3 coding sequence is TGTGCCACCAGCACAGACATGAAGGAGAACCATACTGAAGCTTTCTTT.

The gene calls are TRBV10-3 and TRBJ2-1; no firm D call. The germline V gene encodes CDR1 ENHRY and CDR2 SYGVKD. The CDR3 loop spans 13 amino acids. Trimming took off 5 bases at V and 7 bases at J, with 12 bases between the two ends. CDR3 bases: TGTGCCATCAGTCTAGACGGTTTAAATGAGCAGTTCTTC. The encoded protein is CAISLDGLNEQFF.

V is TRBV11-3 and J is TRBJ2-3, with 10 bases lining up with TRBD1. Looked up from germline, CDR1 is SGHNT and CDR2 is YENEEA. The V and J ends lost 5 bases and 0 bases, in that order; junction bases with no gene match: 8. There are 17 residues in the CDR3. DNA for the CDR3: TGTGCCAGCAGCATGAGACAGGGGGCCTCTAGCACAGATACGCAGTATTTT. Its protein product is CASSMRQGASSTDTQYF.

In DNA, the CDR3 is TGTGCCAGCAGCTTAAAATTAGGTAGGCTCATCTCTGGAAACACCATATATTTT. This sequence encodes CASSLKLGRLISGNTIYF. The chain couples TRBV7-3 to TRBJ1-3; D gene unclear. The CDR3 is 18 residues long. V gave up 1 base and J gave up 0 bases, with 16 bases separating them. Germline V gives CDR1 SGHTA, CDR2 FQGTGA.

The rearrangement links TRBV27 to TRBJ1-5; D possibly corresponds to TRBD1 (6 bases). Trimming took off 3 bases at V and 7 bases at J, with 7 bases between the two ends. The CDR3 consists of 12 residues. The germline V gene encodes CDR1 MNHEY and CDR2 SMNVEV (reference sequence). The CDR3 region has the DNA TGTGCCAGCAGTTTTGGGGGCCAGCCCCAGCATTTT. Protein sequence: CASSFGGQPQHF.